The rows below give T cell receptor beta chains drawn from one sample of a study of CD8 T cells in Susac syndrome. TCRdb independently ran MiXCR on the immunoSEQ multiplex PCR reads; one entry per CDR3 protein. The repertoire has 80,000 to 95,000 distinct CDR3 sequences, 94% of them found once; the top ten carry roughly 1%. The sequencing sample was made of CD8+ T cells from PBMCs. The receptors were gathered from a human donor with Susac syndrome. The CDR3 runs from the conserved cysteine through the conserved F or W. D genes are given only for firm matches. A clone size is listed for some rows: how often the clone was seen (once, few, many), or a class if it is expanded.

d_call	v_call	cdr3_length	clone_size	j_call	cdr3_nt	cdr3_aa
NA	TRBV7-2	11	few	TRBJ2-7	TGTGCCAGCAGCTTGAAATACGAGCAGTACTTC	CASSLKYEQYF
TRBD1	TRBV5-1	16	NA	TRBJ2-3	TGCGCCAGCAGCCCGACCGGGACAGGGGGTACAGATACGCAGTATTTT	CASSPTGTGGTDTQYF
TRBD2	TRBV2	14	NA	TRBJ2-1	TGTGCCAGCAGTGGGGGGACTAGCGGGCTAGGGCAGTTCTTC	CASSGGTSGLGQFF
NA	TRBV7-8	16	NA	TRBJ2-5	TGTGCCAGCAGCTTATTCAGGAACGCGGAGGGAGAGACCCAGTACTTC	CASSLFRNAEGETQYF
TRBD1	TRBV11-3	15	NA	TRBJ2-1	TGTGCCAGCAGCTTCAGGACAGGGACTTACAATGAGCAGTTCTTC	CASSFRTGTYNEQFF
NA	TRBV7-9	16	NA	TRBJ2-5	TGTGCCAGCAGCTTAGACCCTAGAGGCAATCAAGAGACCCAGTACTTC	CASSLDPRGNQETQYF
NA	TRBV20-1	14	NA	TRBJ1-1	TGCAGTGCTAGAGATCTGGGGCTGAACACTGAAGCTTTCTTT	CSARDLGLNTEAFF
TRBD1	TRBV7-2	14	NA	TRBJ1-2	TGTGCCAGCACCCCTGGCGGGACAGGGTGGAACTACACCTTC	CASTPGGTGWNYTF
TRBD1	TRBV15	15	NA	TRBJ2-5	TGTGCCACCAGCACAGGGGACAGGGGGAAAGAGACCCAGTACTTC	CATSTGDRGKETQYF
NA	TRBV7-9	14	NA	TRBJ2-7	TGTGCCAGCAGCTCCTCAGTGGACAGCTACGAGCAGTACTTC	CASSSSVDSYEQYF
NA	TRBV2	15	NA	TRBJ2-7	TGTGCCAGCAGTTCCCCCCTGGGTGGGGCCGCCGAGCAGTACTTC	CASSSPLGGAAEQYF
NA	TRBV7-9	16	NA	TRBJ2-3	TGTGCCAGCAGCTTAGTTACAGCTGGTAGCACAGATACGCAGTATTTT	CASSLVTAGSTDTQYF
TRBD2	TRBV11-2	16	NA	TRBJ2-1	TGTGCCAGCAGTAGCGGGGGCTATAGCTCCTACAATGAGCAGTTCTTC	CASSSGGYSSYNEQFF
NA	TRBV24-1	14	NA	TRBJ2-3	TGTGCCACCAGTGACGGTGTTGGGACAGATACGCAGTATTTT	CATSDGVGTDTQYF
TRBD2	TRBV20-1	15	NA	TRBJ2-1	TGCAGTGCTAGAGATGTCAGCGGGAGGGGCAATGAGCAGTTCTTC	CSARDVSGRGNEQFF
TRBD1	TRBV14	14	NA	TRBJ2-7	TGTGCCAGCAGCCATCCCGGGACAGGGGGCGAGCAGTACTTC	CASSHPGTGGEQYF
NA	TRBV30	14	NA	TRBJ1-1	TGTGCCTGGAACCTGGGGGACTGGGGCACTGAAGCTTTCTTT	CAWNLGDWGTEAFF
NA	TRBV28	14	NA	TRBJ1-4	TGTGCCAGCAGTTTAGGGTCCGGGAATGAAAAACTGTTTTTT	CASSLGSGNEKLFF
TRBD1	TRBV20-1	13	NA	TRBJ1-2	TGCAGTGCTGGGGACAGCCGTTCCTATGGCTACACCTTC	CSAGDSRSYGYTF
NA	TRBV27	15	once	TRBJ2-5	TGTGCCAGCAGTCCCTCCCTCCGGGGCCAAGAGACCCAGTACTTC	CASSPSLRGQETQYF
NA	TRBV15	14	NA	TRBJ1-2	TGTGCCACAGCGGGGAACCGATATAACTATGGCTACACCTTC	CATAGNRYNYGYTF
NA	TRBV4-2	11	few	TRBJ2-2	TGTGCCAGCGGCGCAGCCGGGGAGCTGTTTTTT	CASGAAGELFF
NA	TRBV6-2/TRBV6-3	13	few	TRBJ2-7	TGTGCCAGCAGTTACCGGGAAGTTAACGAGCAGTACTTC	CASSYREVNEQYF
TRBD1	TRBV19	13	NA	TRBJ1-1	TGTGCCAGTAGTAAAACAGGGGCCACTGAAGCTTTCTTT	CASSKTGATEAFF
NA	TRBV20-1	15	NA	TRBJ1-1	TGCAGTGCTAGAGATAAGGACTCAATGAACACTGAAGCTTTCTTT	CSARDKDSMNTEAFF
NA	TRBV29-1	13	NA	TRBJ2-2	TGCAGCGCAATTCGGGCGAACACCGGGGAGCTGTTTTTT	CSAIRANTGELFF
NA	TRBV30	13	once	TRBJ2-3	TGTGCCTGGAGTGCGGGGGGCACAGATACGCAGTATTTT	CAWSAGGTDTQYF
NA	TRBV4-2	15	NA	TRBJ2-2	TGTGCCAGCAGCCCGCTAACAGGAAACACCGGGGAGCTGTTTTTT	CASSPLTGNTGELFF
TRBD1	TRBV5-6	15	few	TRBJ2-7	TGTGCCAGCAGCTTGGGGACAGGGGGAACCTACGAGCAGTACTTC	CASSLGTGGTYEQYF
NA	TRBV5-1	15	NA	TRBJ2-3	TGCGCCAGCAGAGAGGGAGTTGGGGCCACAGATACGCAGTATTTT	CASREGVGATDTQYF
TRBD1	TRBV20-1	14	once	TRBJ1-3	TGCAGTGCTAGGACAGGGCTCCCTGGAAACACCATATATTTT	CSARTGLPGNTIYF
NA	TRBV4-3	16	NA	TRBJ2-2	TGCGCCAGCAGCCAAGACCAGGAAACTAACACCGGGGAGCTGTTTTTT	CASSQDQETNTGELFF
NA	TRBV24-1	16	NA	TRBJ2-4	TGTGCCACCAGTGACTCTACAGGTCAAGGCAAAAACATTCAGTACTTC	CATSDSTGQGKNIQYF
NA	TRBV7-6	19	NA	TRBJ2-5	NA	CASSPIGASGSYFGETQYF
NA	TRBV20-1	11	NA	TRBJ2-1	TGCAGTGCTAGAGATAAACTAGTGCAGTTCTTC	CSARDKLVQFF
NA	TRBV30	11	NA	TRBJ2-7	TGTGCCTGGAGTGTTGGGGGCGAGCAGTACTTC	CAWSVGGEQYF
NA	TRBV3-1	13	once	TRBJ2-7	TGTGCCAGCAGCCCCGAGACCGCCTACGAGCAGTACTTC	CASSPETAYEQYF
NA	TRBV9	14	NA	TRBJ1-2	TGTGCCAGCCAACGAGGGGGGCTTGATGAAGGCTACACCTTC	CASQRGGLDEGYTF
NA	TRBV3-1	16	NA	TRBJ2-7	TGTGCCAGCAGCCAAGATTCAGGGACACGGATCTACGAGCAGTACTTC	CASSQDSGTRIYEQYF
TRBD1	TRBV5-6	15	NA	TRBJ2-5	TGTGCCAGCAGCTTGGTCACAGGGGCGGGAGAGACCCAGTACTTC	CASSLVTGAGETQYF
NA	TRBV6-5	15	NA	TRBJ2-5	TGTGCCAGCAGTCCACGGGGGAGCCGACAAGAGACCCAGTACTTC	CASSPRGSRQETQYF
TRBD2	TRBV25-1	15	NA	TRBJ2-2	TGTGCCAGCAGTGACGGACTAGCGCACACCGGGGAGCTGTTTTTT	CASSDGLAHTGELFF
NA	TRBV27	12	NA	TRBJ2-1	TGTGCCAGCAGTTCCAGGGGAAATGAGCAGTTCTTC	CASSSRGNEQFF
TRBD2	TRBV9	15	NA	TRBJ2-2	TGTGCCAGCGCTAGCGGGGTTTGGGACACCGGGGAGCTGTTTTTT	CASASGVWDTGELFF
TRBD1	TRBV5-1	15	NA	TRBJ1-2	TGCGCCAGCAGCTTGGGAATCGGGACAGAGAATGGCTACACCTTC	CASSLGIGTENGYTF
NA	TRBV29-1	12	NA	TRBJ1-2	TGCAGCGTCCCCCTCGACTCCTATGGCTACACCTTC	CSVPLDSYGYTF
TRBD1	TRBV27	14	NA	TRBJ1-1	TGTGCCAGCAGTCCAGACAGGGGGCATACTGAAGCTTTCTTT	CASSPDRGHTEAFF
TRBD1	TRBV5-6	13	NA	TRBJ1-5	TGTGCCAGCAGTTCGACAGGGAGTCAGCCCCAGCATTTT	CASSSTGSQPQHF
NA	TRBV4-2	17	NA	TRBJ2-5	TGTGCCAGCAGCCAGGTGACGGGCGATCCACGACAAGAGACCCAGTACTTC	CASSQVTGDPRQETQYF
TRBD2	TRBV12-3/TRBV12-4	16	NA	TRBJ2-5	TGTGCCAGCAGCCCCTTGGGCGGGGGGGCCCTGGAGACCCAGTACTTC	CASSPLGGGALETQYF
NA	TRBV4-3	14	NA	TRBJ2-7	TGCGCCAGCAGCCAAGGAAACAGGTTCCACGAGCAGTACTTC	CASSQGNRFHEQYF
NA	TRBV29-1	11	NA	TRBJ1-4	TGCAGCGTTGAGGTCAACGAAAAACTGTTTTTT	CSVEVNEKLFF
NA	TRBV19	12	once	TRBJ1-2	TGTGCCAGCTCTATACTGAGGGACGGCTACACCTTC	CASSILRDGYTF
NA	TRBV5-6	15	NA	TRBJ2-1	TGTGCCAGCAGCTTGGACTCGAGCTCCTACAATGAGCAGTTCTTC	CASSLDSSSYNEQFF
NA	TRBV12-3/TRBV12-4	16	NA	TRBJ2-3	TGTGCCAGCAGTCACTCGGGTCTCCGTAGCACAGATACGCAGTATTTT	CASSHSGLRSTDTQYF
NA	TRBV5-4	14	NA	TRBJ1-2	TGTGCCAGCAGCTTATGGGGCGGGGCGTATGGCTACACCTTC	CASSLWGGAYGYTF
TRBD2	TRBV6-6	16	NA	TRBJ2-5	TGTGCCAGCAGATCCACTAGCGGGGGGGCCCAAGAGACCCAGTACTTC	CASRSTSGGAQETQYF
TRBD2	TRBV4-3	16	NA	TRBJ2-1	TGCGCCAGCAGCCAAGATGTGCTGGGACTAGCGGGTGAGCAGTTCTTC	CASSQDVLGLAGEQFF